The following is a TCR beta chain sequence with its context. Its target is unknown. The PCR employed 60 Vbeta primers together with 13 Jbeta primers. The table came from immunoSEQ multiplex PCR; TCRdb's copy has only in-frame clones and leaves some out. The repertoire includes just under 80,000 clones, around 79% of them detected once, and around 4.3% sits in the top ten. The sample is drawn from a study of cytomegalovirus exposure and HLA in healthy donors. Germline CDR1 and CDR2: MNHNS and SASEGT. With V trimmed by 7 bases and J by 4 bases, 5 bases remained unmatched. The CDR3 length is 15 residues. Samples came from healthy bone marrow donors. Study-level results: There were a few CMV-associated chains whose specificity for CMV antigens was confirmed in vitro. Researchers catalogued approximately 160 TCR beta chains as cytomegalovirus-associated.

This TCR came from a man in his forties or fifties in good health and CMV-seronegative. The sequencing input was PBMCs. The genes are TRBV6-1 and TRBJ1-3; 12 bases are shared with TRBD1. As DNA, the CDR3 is TGTGCCAGCATCCGGGACAGGGGGCCCGGAAACACCATATATTTT. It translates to CASIRDRGPGNTIYF.